This T cell receptor (beta chain) was obtained from a study of beta chain features in type 1 diabetes. The study reverse transcribed the entire isolated RNA, so it sequenced expressed TCRB transcripts. Sequencing was performed with immunoSEQ multiplex PCR; in TCRdb, only in-frame clones are kept and a portion is missing. The table has about 160,000 clones, about 8.1% seen once. The CDR3 loop spans 14 amino acids. The V end lost 3 bases, the J end lost 4 bases, and 12 bases lay between the germline ends. The germline gives CDR1 LGHNA, CDR2 YSLEER. This clone has at least ten counts. This chain uses TRBV4-3 with TRBJ1-1; tentatively, D is TRBD1 (5 bases). This TCR was recovered from a man younger than 35 in good health. The sample consisted of central memory CD4+ T cells from blood. The chain's CDR3 is CASSHLGQGTEAFF. The CDR3 region has the DNA TGCGCCAGCAGCCACCTCGGGCAGGGCACTGAAGCTTTCTTT.